Presented here are 21 T cell receptor beta chains from one specimen sequenced in a study of CD4+ T cells in melanoma (dated by TCRdb to the early 2020s). Libraries were prepared through the immunoSEQ multiplex PCR assay. TCRdb limited this immuneACCESS table to in-frame rearrangements with V and J called. A share of clones is missing; checked studies link under half to unresolved V genes, and the rest is unexplained. In all, the sample holds 110,000 to 150,000 clones, and around nine tenths of those were seen once. 1.5% to 1.7% of the sample is in the top ten clones. Receptor source: a human donor with melanoma.

The chain is built from TRBV2 and TRBJ1-2; D remains ambiguous. CDR3 length equals 14 residues. In germline, CDR1 is SNHLY, CDR2 FYNNEI. Trimming pared 3 bases from V and 0 bases from J, leaving 8 bases between. In DNA, the CDR3 is TGTGCCAGCAGTGATAACACCGCTAACTATGGCTACACCTTC. Translated, it gives CASSDNTANYGYTF.

CDR3 amino acids: CASSDRDREETQYF. DNA for the CDR3: TGTGCCAGCAGCGACCGGGACAGGGAAGAGACCCAGTACTTC. The V and J genes are TRBV2 and TRBJ2-5, with 9 bases aligning to TRBD1. The length of the CDR3 is 14 residues. V trimming: 6 bases; J trimming: 3 bases; junction bases outside the gene matches: 5. CDR1 SNHLY and CDR2 FYNNEI come from the germline V gene.

Only one count was recorded for this clone. The chain has TRBV5-1 and TRBJ2-7, with D perhaps TRBD1 (6 bases). CDR1 SGHRS and CDR2 YFSETQ come from the germline V gene. Trimming pared 5 bases from V and 2 bases from J, leaving 14 bases between. CDR3 length: 14 residues. The CDR3 region is CASRPGTTAYEQYF. DNA for the CDR3: TGCGCCAGCAGACCCGGGACAACTGCCTACGAGCAGTACTTC.

This chain connects TRBV18 to TRBJ2-1, with 12 positions matching TRBD2. J was trimmed by 9 bases and V by 6 bases; bases with no gene match: 6. The CDR3 is made up of 14 amino acids. Germline V gives CDR1 KGHSH, CDR2 LQKENI. CDR3 protein: CASSILAGGSEQFF. In DNA form, the CDR3 reads TGTGCCAGCTCGATACTAGCGGGGGGTTCTGAGCAGTTCTTC.

Only one count was recorded for this clone. CDR3 sequence (DNA): TGTGCCAGCAGCCCTGGGCCTAGCGGGGGGCGTGCAGATACGCAGTATTTT. It is translated as CASSPGPSGGRADTQYF. The chain uses TRBV5-4 and TRBJ2-3; 11 bases agree with TRBD2. The germline CDR1 and CDR2 sequences are SGHNT and YYREEE (reference sequence). V lost 4 bases, J lost 4 bases, and 11 bases stayed unmatched. CDR3 length equals 17 residues.

This chain connects TRBV29-1 to TRBJ1-1; no definite D call. CDR1 is SQVTM, CDR2 ANQGSEA, per germline. This CDR3 region has 12 residues. The V end lost 3 bases, the J end lost 11 bases, and 16 bases lay between the germline ends. The CDR3 sequence: CSVDSGEVRAFF. In nucleotides, the CDR3 is TGCAGCGTTGATAGTGGGGAGGTAAGGGCTTTCTTT.

This clone appeared once. The genes are TRBV15 and TRBJ1-6; D remains unclear. Germline values: CDR1 LNHNV, CDR2 YYDKDF (reference sequence). The V end lost 0 bases, the J end lost 7 bases, and 4 bases lay between the germline ends. CDR3 length: 13 amino acids. CDR3: CATSRDQNSPLHF. CDR3 nucleotides: TGTGCCACCAGCAGAGATCAGAATTCACCCCTCCACTTT.

For this clone: Other DNA sequences in the same sample also yield this CDR3. The J gene is TRBJ2-3, the V gene TRBV9; the match to TRBD1 covers 10 bases. This CDR3 is built from 15 residues. The junction had 1 base not matched to a gene; V was cut back by 2 bases and J by 1 base. CDR1 and CDR2 from the germline V gene are SGDLS and YYNGEE. The CDR3 spells CASSVGTGGTDTQYF. CDR3 nucleotides: TGTGCCAGCAGCGTTGGGACAGGGGGCACAGATACGCAGTATTTT.

This chain joins TRBV5-1 and TRBJ2-5; 11 nucleotides align to TRBD2. The CDR3 contains 16 residues. Germline CDR1 SGHRS, CDR2 YFSETQ. J gave up 2 bases and V 4 bases, and 7 bases lay outside the gene matches. The DNA of the CDR3 is TGCGCCAGCAGCGGTCTCTTAGCGGGGGGGCAAGAGACCCAGTACTTC. It codes for CASSGLLAGGQETQYF. The whole variable domain, remainder taken from reference TRBV5-1 and TRBJ2-5, is KAGVTQTPRYLIKTRGQQVTLSCSPISGHRSVSWYQQTPGQGLQFLFEYFSETQRNKGNFPGRFSGRQFSNSRSEMNVSTLELGDSALYLCASSGLLAGGQETQYFGPGTRLLVL.

This clone was recorded only once. This chain connects TRBV2 to TRBJ2-6; D gene ambiguous. CDR1 is SNHLY, CDR2 FYNNEI, per germline. The CDR3 loop spans 15 amino acids. V lost 4 bases, J lost 4 bases, and 11 bases lay in between. CDR3 nucleotide sequence: TGTGCCAGCAGTGGTTTAGGAGCAGGGGCCAACGTCCTGACTTTC. Protein product: CASSGLGAGANVLTF.

V and J are TRBV18 and TRBJ2-2, with unresolved D. V shed 2 bases and J shed 1 base, with 11 bases lying between them. The CDR3 loop spans 16 amino acids. Germline values: CDR1 KGHSH, CDR2 LQKENI. The CDR3 sequence: CASSPVIAGNTGELFF. The CDR3 nucleotides are TGTGCCAGCTCACCAGTAATCGCAGGGAACACCGGGGAGCTGTTTTTT.

This clone has just one count. The J gene is TRBJ1-2, the V gene TRBV5-1, with unresolved D. The CDR3 spans 13 residues. Germline CDR1 is SGHRS and CDR2 is YFSETQ. V lost 1 base and J lost 3, with 7 bases in between. The CDR3 sequence is CASSLTSHYGYTF. The CDR3 bases are TGCGCCAGCAGCTTGACCTCGCACTATGGCTACACCTTC.

The chain links TRBV7-6 to TRBJ2-7; 9 bases match TRBD1. V lost 4 bases, J lost 6 bases, and 4 bases stayed unmatched. This CDR3 is built from 13 residues. Germline V CDR1 and CDR2: SGHVS, FNYEAQ. The CDR3: CASSSYRGPEQYF. Here the CDR3 DNA reads TGTGCCAGCAGCTCTTACAGGGGGCCCGAGCAGTACTTC.

This clone showed up just once. The CDR3 bases are TGTGCCAGCAGCTTAAACCCAGAGACAGGGACCTATGGCTACACCTTC. Translated: CASSLNPETGTYGYTF. The rearrangement links TRBV7-3 to TRBJ1-2; 7 bases fit TRBD1. Per germline, CDR1 SGHTA and CDR2 FQGTGA. The CDR3 contains 16 residues. V shed 1 base and J 4 bases; nucleotides not matched to a gene: 9.

The V gene is TRBV9, the J gene TRBJ2-3, with a possible D match to TRBD2 (6 bases). CDR1 and CDR2 from the germline V gene are SGDLS and YYNGEE. Trimming removed 3 bases from V and 7 bases from J, with 12 bases in between. The CDR3 is made up of 13 amino acids. The CDR3: CASSGGDLNTQYF. CDR3 sequence (DNA): TGTGCCAGCAGCGGCGGGGACTTGAATACGCAGTATTTT.

This rearrangement joins TRBV4-1 to TRBJ1-3; no definite D call. This CDR3 region has 15 residues. Germline CDR1 MGHRA, CDR2 YSYEKL. Trimming removed 3 bases from V and 4 bases from J, with 13 bases in between. CDR3 protein: CASSQTVTGGNTIYF. The CDR3 nucleotides are TGCGCCAGCAGCCAGACTGTGACGGGAGGAAACACCATATATTTT.

DNA of the CDR3: TGCGCCAGCAGTGAGACCAGGGAGGGGAGGAGAGCCCAGCATTTT. Translating it yields CASSETREGRRAQHF. The chain combines TRBV10-1 with TRBJ1-5; D is perhaps TRBD1 (5 bases). The CDR3 covers 15 residues. Germline CDR1 reads WNHNN; CDR2 reads SYGVQD (reference sequence). V lost 2 bases and J 11 bases, leaving 19 bases between the germline ends.

This chain connects TRBV6-1 to TRBJ2-2, with no clear D. V shed 2 bases and J shed 0 bases, with 4 bases lying between them. This CDR3 is 14 amino acids long. CDR1 MNHNS and CDR2 SASEGT come from the germline V gene. The CDR3 region is CASSEQPNTGELFF. Written as DNA, the CDR3 is TGTGCCAGCAGTGAACAGCCGAACACCGGGGAGCTGTTTTTT.

V usage is TRBV7-6 and J usage is TRBJ2-3; 9 nucleotides align to TRBD2. Trimming cost V 3 bases and J 1 base; bases outside gene matches: 8. The CDR3 totals 17 residues. Germline lookup yields CDR1 SGHVS and CDR2 FNYEAQ. Written as DNA, the CDR3 is TGTGCCAGCAGCTTCTACGGTGCTAGCGGGGGCACAGATACGCAGTATTTT. Translation gives CASSFYGASGGTDTQYF.

The chain links TRBV12-2 to TRBJ2-2; TRBD2, the table's D call, lacks a check against the DNA. TRBV12-2 is reported as a pseudogene. This CDR3 contains 16 residues. In nucleotides, the CDR3 is TGTGCAAGTCGCCCAGAGGCGGGACTTTCCACCGGGGAGCTGTTTTTT. This gives the protein CASRPEAGLSTGELFF.

The chain employs TRBV29-1 and TRBJ2-5, with 7 nucleotides matching TRBD1. Germline CDR1 is SQVTM and CDR2 is ANQGSEA. CDR3 length equals 12 residues. The trim removed 2 bases at V and 5 bases at J, leaving 2 bases unmatched. The CDR3 coding sequence is TGCAGCGTTGAACAGGGGGAGGAGACCCAGTACTTC. It yields the protein CSVEQGEETQYF.